The clone carrying this T cell receptor (beta chain) was seen just once. Its antigen is still unknown. Trimming removed 6 bases from V and 2 bases from J; junction bases left unmatched: 2. Germline CDR1 SNHLY, CDR2 FYNNEI. The CDR3 sequence is 15 residues long. The sample comes from a study of T cells in Graves' hyperthyroidism and ophthalmopathy. General observations from the study: From stable hyperthyroidism, ophthalmopathy was set apart by a 13 V-J model. Ophthalmopathy, as predicted by the model, came a median roughly 6.5 months after the prediction.

TCR beta CDR3 sequences were amplified from RNA transcripts. Carried out on the TCR CDR3, a first-round RT-PCR used the HTBI primer set. TCRdb reprocessed the multiplex PCR reads with MiXCR, giving one entry per CDR3 protein. The sample lists 250,000 to 300,000 distinct CDR3 sequences, approximately 12% occurring once. The sequence derives from a woman aged 30 to 39 with Graves' hyperthyroidism that later progressed to Graves' ophthalmopathy. The genes are TRBV2 and TRBJ2-6, with 9 bases that match TRBD1. The specimen was blood. CDR3 amino acids: CASSRDRAGANVLTF. Here the CDR3 DNA reads TGTGCCAGCAGCCGGGACAGGGCTGGGGCCAACGTCCTGACTTTC.